This TCR beta chain was sequenced for a study of blood T cells in healthy people across ages. With 6 bases removed from V and 4 bases from J, the gap between germline ends came to 10 bases. Germline V CDR1 and CDR2: DFQATT, SNEGSKA (reference sequence). The CDR3 runs 11 residues. This clonotype showed up many times. The antigen is undetermined. Findings and caveats of the study: Unsorted PBMCs prevented conclusive naive versus antigen-experienced comparison.

With a J-beta primer mix and a sample-barcoded 5' primer, a second PCR ran roughly 6 to 11 cycles. TCRdb reprocessed the 5' RACE reads via MiXCR and lists one record per CDR3 protein. The sample consists of 1,800,000 or so distinct CDR3 sequences, 30% to 40% of them appearing once. The sample providers were healthy Caucasian people from Russia, aged roughly 6 to 95. The genes are TRBV20-1 and TRBJ2-7; D not resolved. The sample comprised blood. This receptor was taken from a human donor in good health. This CDR3 reads CSANTDYEQYF. CDR3 coding DNA: TGCAGTGCCAATACAGATTACGAGCAGTACTTC.